This T cell receptor beta chain was captured in a study of cytomegalovirus exposure and HLA in healthy donors. Overall study findings and caveats: The analysis excluded some indistinguishable V segments, including TRBV6-2 and TRBV6-3.

This clone has just a few counts. The antigen is undetermined. V lost 5 bases and J lost 0, with 7 bases in between. The CDR3 is 13 amino acids. Germline V gives CDR1 SNHLY, CDR2 FYNNEI. Each of the donors was a healthy bone marrow donor. Vbeta (60) and Jbeta (13) primers were used in the PCR. Method: immunoSEQ multiplex PCR; TCRdb's copy keeps in-frame clones and lacks some. The sample lists roughly 80,000 clones; 70% to 85% were seen once. The sequence came from a woman aged 45-60 years in good health and CMV-seronegative. Sequencing was carried out using PBMCs. The chain combines TRBV2 with TRBJ1-1; no reliable D call. CDR3 in DNA: TGTGCCAGCAGTTTAGAACTGAACACTGAAGCTTTCTTT. It translates to CASSLELNTEAFF.